The present T cell receptor (beta chain) was sequenced within a study of identical twins. Trimming at V came to 5 bases and at J to 8 bases, leaving 10 bases not matched to a gene. In germline, CDR1 is DFQATT, CDR2 SNEGSKA (reference sequence). The CDR3 totals 14 residues. This clonotype was counted a few times. Its antigen is as yet unknown. Healthy Caucasians alone served as donors. The study's findings and limits: Beta clonotypes that were abundant in cord blood contained fewer insertions, a pattern absent from memory repertoires. Conclusions were drawn cross-sectionally by statistical analysis, without following the same donors.

TCRdb ran MiXCR on the 5' RACE reads and lists one entry per CDR3 protein. The data show fewer than 250,000 distinct CDR3 sequences, 6% to 8.5% seen once. These data were likewise used in another study, on yellow fever vaccine responses in identical twins. As that study records: Twin vaccine T cell responses reportedly seemed partly convergent, partly personalized.

The V and J genes are TRBV20-1 and TRBJ1-2; 11 bases are shared with TRBD1. Sequenced input: CD8+ T cells sorted from blood. The clonotype originates from a woman aged 18-30 years in good health. CDR3 in DNA: TGCAGTGCTCTCAATGGGGACAGGGGGGAAGGCTACACCTTC. Its protein is CSALNGDRGEGYTF.